The sample holds one count of the clone carrying this TCR beta chain. Vbeta (60) and Jbeta (13) primers were used in the PCR. Generated by immunoSEQ multiplex PCR, the TCRdb table keeps only in-frame clones and is missing some. The data hold some 71,000 clones, with approximately 74% observed a single time. This entry comes from a study of cytomegalovirus exposure and HLA in healthy donors. CDR3 length: 13 amino acids. Trimming stripped 6 bases from V and 1 base from J, with 10 bases between. Germline V gives CDR1 SNHLY, CDR2 FYNNEI. Source material: PBMCs. The chain joins TRBV2 to TRBJ2-7; D ambiguous. This receptor was obtained from a woman in her twenties or thirties in good health and CMV-seropositive. The CDR3 DNA sequence: TGTGCCAGCAGGGATGGAGTATCCTACGAGCAGTACTTC. This encodes CASRDGVSYEQYF.